The clone carrying this T cell receptor beta chain was picked up one time. Assay: immunoSEQ multiplex PCR; the TCRdb copy retains only in-frame clones and omits some. The table includes approximately 63,000 clones, 91% detected once. This specimen belongs to a study of T cell changes during pregnancy in multiple sclerosis. Germline values: CDR1 SGDLS, CDR2 YYNGEE. The CDR3 runs to 15 residues. Trimming shortened V by 0 bases and J by 0 bases, and 10 bases separated the two germline ends. Sequencing was performed on peripheral blood, taken after pregnancy. This clonotype originated in a female donor in good health, enrolled as a control in a pregnancy study. The gene calls are TRBV9 and TRBJ2-7; TRBD1 is a possible D gene (6 bases). This chain's CDR3 is CASSVGTAISYEQYF. As DNA, the CDR3 is TGTGCCAGCAGCGTAGGGACAGCTATCTCCTACGAGCAGTACTTC.